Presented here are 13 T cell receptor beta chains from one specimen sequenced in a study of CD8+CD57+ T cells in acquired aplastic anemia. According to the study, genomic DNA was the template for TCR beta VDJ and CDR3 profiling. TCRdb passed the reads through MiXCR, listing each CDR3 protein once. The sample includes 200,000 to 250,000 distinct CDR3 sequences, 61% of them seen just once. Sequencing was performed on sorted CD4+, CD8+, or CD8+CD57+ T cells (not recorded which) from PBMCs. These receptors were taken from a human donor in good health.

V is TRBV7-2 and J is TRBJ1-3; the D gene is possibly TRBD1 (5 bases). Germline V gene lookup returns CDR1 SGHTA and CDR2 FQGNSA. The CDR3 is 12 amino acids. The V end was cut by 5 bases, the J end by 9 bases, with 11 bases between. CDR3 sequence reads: CASSIPGGTIYF. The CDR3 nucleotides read TGTGCCAGCAGCATACCGGGGGGCACCATATATTTT. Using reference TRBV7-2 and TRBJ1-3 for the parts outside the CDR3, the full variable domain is GAGVSQSPSNKVTEKGKDVELRCDPISGHTALYWYRQSLGQGLEFLIYFQGNSAPDKSGLPSDRFSAERTGGSVSTLTIQRTQQEDSAVYLCASSIPGGTIYFGEGSWLTVV.

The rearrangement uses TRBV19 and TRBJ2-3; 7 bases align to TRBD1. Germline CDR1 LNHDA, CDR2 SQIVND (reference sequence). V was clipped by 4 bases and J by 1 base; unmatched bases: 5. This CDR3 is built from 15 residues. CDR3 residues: CASSTWTGRTDTQYF. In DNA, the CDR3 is TGTGCCAGTAGTACCTGGACAGGTCGCACAGATACGCAGTATTTT.

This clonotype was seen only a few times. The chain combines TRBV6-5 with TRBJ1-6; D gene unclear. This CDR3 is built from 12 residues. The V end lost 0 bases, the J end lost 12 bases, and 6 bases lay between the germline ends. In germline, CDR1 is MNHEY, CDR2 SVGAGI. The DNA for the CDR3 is TGTGCCAGCAGTTACTCGAGGGAACCCCTCCACTTT. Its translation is CASSYSREPLHF.

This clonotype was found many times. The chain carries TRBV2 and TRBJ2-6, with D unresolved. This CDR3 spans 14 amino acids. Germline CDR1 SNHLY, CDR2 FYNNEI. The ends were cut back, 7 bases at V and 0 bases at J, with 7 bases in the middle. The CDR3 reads CASTGLSGANVLTF. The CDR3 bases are TGTGCCAGCACGGGCCTCTCTGGGGCCAACGTCCTGACTTTC.

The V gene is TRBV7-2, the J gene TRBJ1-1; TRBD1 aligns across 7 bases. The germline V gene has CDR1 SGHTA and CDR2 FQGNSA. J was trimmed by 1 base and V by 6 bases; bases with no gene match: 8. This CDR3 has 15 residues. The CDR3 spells CASRLRQGPNTEAFF. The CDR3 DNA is TGTGCCAGCAGACTGAGACAGGGTCCGAACACTGAAGCTTTCTTT.

The DNA of the CDR3 is TGTGCCAGCAGTGAAGTGGGGGCGTATTTT. As protein: CASSEVGAYF. The chain recombines TRBV2 with TRBJ2-3; tentatively, D is TRBD1 (6 bases). V shed 1 base and J shed 14 bases, with 7 bases lying between them. Looked up from germline, CDR1 is SNHLY and CDR2 is FYNNEI. The CDR3 sequence is 10 residues long.

CDR3 protein: CASSSLGLAGSYEQYF. The CDR3 coding sequence is TGTGCCAGCAGCTCCCTGGGACTAGCGGGTTCCTACGAGCAGTACTTC. The rearrangement joins TRBV7-9 to TRBJ2-7; the match to TRBD2 covers 12 bases. Losses at the gene ends were 4 bases for V and 1 base for J; bases not matched to a gene: 5. Germline V gene sequence: CDR1 SEHNR, CDR2 FQNEAQ (reference sequence). This CDR3 comprises 16 residues. Based on the CDR3 plus reference TRBV7-9 and TRBJ2-7, the full variable domain is DTGVSQNPRHKITKRGQNVTFRCDPISEHNRLYWYRQTLGQGPEFLTYFQNEAQLEKSRLLSDRFSAERPKGSFSTLEIQRTEQGDSAMYLCASSSLGLAGSYEQYFGPGTRLTVT.

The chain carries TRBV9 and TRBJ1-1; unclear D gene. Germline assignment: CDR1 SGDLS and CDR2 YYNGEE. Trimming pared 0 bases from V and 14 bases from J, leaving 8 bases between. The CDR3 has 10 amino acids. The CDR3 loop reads CASSVAEGFF. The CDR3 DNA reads TGTGCCAGCAGCGTAGCTGAAGGGTTCTTT.

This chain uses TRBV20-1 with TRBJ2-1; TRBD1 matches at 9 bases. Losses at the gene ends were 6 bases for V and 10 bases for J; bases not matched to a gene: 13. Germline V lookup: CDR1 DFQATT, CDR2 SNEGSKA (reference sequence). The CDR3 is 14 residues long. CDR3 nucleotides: TGCAGTGCCCCTGGGGGGGGGGGACAGGGAGAGCAGTTCTTC. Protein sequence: CSAPGGGGQGEQFF.

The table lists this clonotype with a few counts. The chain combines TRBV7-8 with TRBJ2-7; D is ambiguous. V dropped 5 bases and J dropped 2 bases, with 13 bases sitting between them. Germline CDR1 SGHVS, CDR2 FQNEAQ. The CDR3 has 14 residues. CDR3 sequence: CASSKNRGAYEQYF. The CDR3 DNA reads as TGTGCCAGCAGCAAAAACCGCGGAGCCTACGAGCAGTACTTC.

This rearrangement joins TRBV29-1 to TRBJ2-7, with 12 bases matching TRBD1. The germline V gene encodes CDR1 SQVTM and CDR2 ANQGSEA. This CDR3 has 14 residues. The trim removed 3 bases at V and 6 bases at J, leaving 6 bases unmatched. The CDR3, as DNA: TGCAGCGTTGATTCGGGACAGGGGGCCGGCGAGCAGTACTTC. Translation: CSVDSGQGAGEQYF.

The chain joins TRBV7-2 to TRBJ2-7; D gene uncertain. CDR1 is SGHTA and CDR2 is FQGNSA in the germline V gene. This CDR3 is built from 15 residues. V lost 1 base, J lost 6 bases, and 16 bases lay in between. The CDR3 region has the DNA TGTGCCAGCAGCTTAGAAGGTGGTTCCCTCGGCGAGCAGTACTTC. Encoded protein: CASSLEGGSLGEQYF.

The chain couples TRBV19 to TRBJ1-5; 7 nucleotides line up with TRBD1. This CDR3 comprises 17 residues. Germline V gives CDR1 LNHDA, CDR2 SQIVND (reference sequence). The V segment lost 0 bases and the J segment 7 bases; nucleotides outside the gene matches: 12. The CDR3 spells CASSIDLSDRASQPQHF. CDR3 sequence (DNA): TGTGCCAGTAGTATAGATCTATCCGACAGGGCCAGCCAGCCCCAGCATTTT. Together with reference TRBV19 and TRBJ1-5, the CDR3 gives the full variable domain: DGGITQSPKYLFRKEGQNVTLSCEQNLNHDAMYWYRQDPGQGLRLIYYSQIVNDFQKGDIAEGYSVSREKKESFPLTVTSAQKNPTAFYLCASSIDLSDRASQPQHFGDGTRLSIL.